Below, 26 T cell receptor beta chains from the same sample are listed, as sequenced in a study of shared clonotypes between healthy human individuals. Here immunoSEQ multiplex PCR was the method, and the copy in TCRdb shows in-frame clones only, minus some. The sample contains roughly 2 million clones, 90% to 95% of which appear only once. What was sequenced was naive CD4+ T cells sorted from blood. Noted subset: CD45RA+ positively selected. The receptors originated from a man aged 18 to 30 in good health.

The chain is built from TRBV6-5 and TRBJ1-6, with 9 positions matching TRBD1. After removal of 6 bases from V and 8 bases from J, the junction contained 5 bases not matched to a gene. From germline, CDR1 is MNHEY and CDR2 SVGAGI. The CDR3 is 14 amino acids. CDR3 loop: CASRRGTGHSPLHF. In DNA, the CDR3 is TGTGCCAGCAGAAGGGGGACAGGGCATTCACCCCTCCACTTT.

The rearrangement links TRBV7-6 to TRBJ2-2, with D uncertain. The CDR3 consists of 12 residues. Germline CDR1 and CDR2: SGHVS and FNYEAQ. The ends were cut back, 3 bases at V and 8 bases at J, with 7 bases in the middle. CDR3: CASSFDAGELFF. The DNA of the CDR3 is TGTGCCAGCAGCTTCGACGCGGGGGAGCTGTTTTTT.

The rearrangement uses TRBV6-1 and TRBJ1-5; D remains ambiguous. V dropped 4 bases and J dropped 7 bases, with 11 bases sitting between them. Per germline, CDR1 MNHNS and CDR2 SASEGT. The CDR3 spans 13 residues. The CDR3 protein is CASSGRDIQPQHF. DNA of the CDR3: TGTGCCAGCAGTGGGAGGGATATCCAGCCCCAGCATTTT.

As regards this clone: The same CDR3 can be traced to other DNA sequences in this sample. The chain couples TRBV5-1 to TRBJ1-5; possibly TRBD1 for D (5 bases). Per the germline V gene, CDR1 is SGHRS and CDR2 is YFSETQ. This CDR3 spans 14 amino acids. Trimming pared 1 base from V and 3 bases from J, leaving 8 bases between. CDR3 region: CASSLLGDNQPQHF. CDR3 nucleotides: TGCGCCAGCAGCTTGTTGGGGGACAATCAGCCCCAGCATTTT.

Note on this clone: The identical CDR3 is also encoded by other nucleotide sequences in the sample. This chain uses TRBV2 with TRBJ1-2; 7 positions match TRBD1. The V gene's germline CDR1 is SNHLY and CDR2 FYNNEI. The CDR3 extends over 11 amino acids. Germline trimming cut 7 bases from V and 8 bases from J; bases unmatched to any gene: 4. The CDR3 DNA sequence: TGTGCCAGCACTAACAGGGGCGGCTACACCTTC. It is translated as CASTNRGGYTF.

A remark on this clone: Distinct nucleotide sequences in the sample also encode this CDR3. V gene TRBV7-2 combines with J gene TRBJ2-7; TRBD2 aligns across 7 bases. The CDR3 sequence is 15 residues long. V shed 0 bases, J shed 0 bases, and the junction held 2 bases outside the gene matches. Germline V CDR1 and CDR2: SGHTA, FQGNSA. The CDR3 DNA sequence: TGTGCCAGCAGCTTAGCGTCTAGCGGCTCCTACGAGCAGTACTTC. Translated: CASSLASSGSYEQYF.

This rearrangement joins TRBV5-4 to TRBJ2-7; 9 nucleotides line up with TRBD1. The CDR3 runs to 16 residues. After removal of 4 bases from V and 4 bases from J, the junction contained 12 bases not matched to a gene. CDR1 and CDR2 (germline): SGHNT, YYREEE (reference sequence). In nucleotides, the CDR3 is TGTGCCAGCAGCCTGGGAGGGACAGGGAAAATATACGAGCAGTACTTC. This sequence encodes CASSLGGTGKIYEQYF.

The J gene is TRBJ2-1, the V gene TRBV5-1; D possibly corresponds to TRBD2 (5 bases). Germline V gene data show CDR1 as SGHRS and CDR2 as YFSETQ. V lost 0 bases and J 6 bases, leaving 13 bases between the germline ends. The CDR3 spans 15 residues. The CDR3 DNA reads TGCGCCAGCAGCTTGGAAGACGGGGTCCTCAATGAGCAGTTCTTC. It yields the protein CASSLEDGVLNEQFF. The full variable domain, its missing parts supplied by reference TRBV5-1 and TRBJ2-1, is KAGVTQTPRYLIKTRGQQVTLSCSPISGHRSVSWYQQTPGQGLQFLFEYFSETQRNKGNFPGRFSGRQFSNSRSEMNVSTLELGDSALYLCASSLEDGVLNEQFFGPGTRLTVL.

The CDR3 DNA reads TGTGCCAGCAGCCAAGACTTTAGTCCTAGCGGGGCCCCAGATACGCAGTATTTT. Its translation is CASSQDFSPSGAPDTQYF. The genes are TRBV4-2 and TRBJ2-3; 9 bases agree with TRBD2. Germline CDR1 is LGHNA and CDR2 is YNFKEQ. V trimming: 0 bases; J trimming: 4 bases; junction bases outside the gene matches: 11. The CDR3 runs to 18 residues.

The chain employs TRBV6-1 and TRBJ2-1, with 8 bases fitting TRBD1. Unmatched junction bases numbered 6, after V lost 6 bases and J lost 5 bases. The V gene's germline CDR1 is MNHNS and CDR2 SASEGT. The CDR3 is 14 amino acids. Written as DNA, the CDR3 is TGTGCCAGCAGGTGGGGACAGGTCGACAATGAGCAGTTCTTC. It translates to CASRWGQVDNEQFF.

V and J are TRBV19 and TRBJ2-2, with 8 positions matching TRBD1. Germline assignment: CDR1 LNHDA and CDR2 SQIVND (reference sequence). The CDR3 is made up of 15 amino acids. The trim removed 5 bases at V and 7 bases at J, leaving 9 bases unmatched. The CDR3 sequence is CASSLQGVSIGELFF. For the CDR3, the DNA is TGTGCCAGTAGTTTACAGGGGGTTAGCATCGGGGAGCTGTTTTTT.

This chain uses TRBV5-1 with TRBJ2-7; 9 nucleotides line up with TRBD1. J lost 6 bases, V lost 1 base, and 5 bases had no gene match. This CDR3 comprises 14 residues. Germline-derived CDR1 and CDR2 are SGHRS and YFSETQ. The CDR3 coding sequence is TGCGCCAGCAGCTTGATGGGACAGGGTGGCGAGCAGTACTTC. Amino acids: CASSLMGQGGEQYF. The full variable domain, in which reference TRBV5-1 and TRBJ2-7 provide the parts outside the CDR3, is KAGVTQTPRYLIKTRGQQVTLSCSPISGHRSVSWYQQTPGQGLQFLFEYFSETQRNKGNFPGRFSGRQFSNSRSEMNVSTLELGDSALYLCASSLMGQGGEQYFGPGTRLTVT.

The chain employs TRBV6-5 and TRBJ1-2, with D possibly being TRBD1 (6 bases). V lost 6 bases, J lost 7 bases, and 15 bases lay in between. This CDR3 contains 13 residues. Germline loops: CDR1 MNHEY, CDR2 SVGAGI. The DNA for the CDR3 is TGTGCCAGCAGCACCTGGGGGCAGGGTGGCTACACCTTC. Its translation: CASSTWGQGGYTF.

The sample holds one count of this clone. The sample carries other DNA sequences with the same CDR3. The gene calls are TRBV30 and TRBJ1-5, with 7 nucleotides matching TRBD1. Trimming cost V 1 base and J 7 bases; bases outside gene matches: 4. The germline CDR1 and CDR2 sequences are GTSNPN and SVGIG (reference sequence). The CDR3 is 13 amino acids. This chain's CDR3 is CAWSGQGGQPQHF. The CDR3 DNA follows: TGTGCCTGGAGTGGACAGGGTGGACAGCCCCAGCATTTT. The full variable domain, its missing parts supplied by reference TRBV30 and TRBJ1-5, is SQTIHQWPATLVQPVGSPLSLECTVEGTSNPNLYWYRQAAGRGLQLLFYSVGIGQISSEVPQNLSASRPQDRQFILSSKKLLLSDSGFYLCAWSGQGGQPQHFGDGTRLSIL.

This chain uses TRBV4-1 with TRBJ2-7; 7 bases align to TRBD2. The junction had 8 bases not matched to a gene; V was cut back by 3 bases and J by 3 bases. This CDR3 comprises 15 residues. Germline-derived CDR1 and CDR2 are MGHRA and YSYEKL. The CDR3 sequence is CASSQSLGGVYEQYF. CDR3 in DNA: TGCGCCAGCAGCCAGTCTTTGGGGGGGGTCTACGAGCAGTACTTC.

The chain recombines TRBV6-5 with TRBJ2-1; D remains ambiguous. This CDR3 spans 16 amino acids. CDR1 and CDR2 (germline): MNHEY, SVGAGI. Trimming shortened V by 4 bases and J by 2 bases, and 15 bases separated the two germline ends. The CDR3, as DNA: TGTGCCAGCAGTTCGGTCAAACGTCACCCCTACAATGAGCAGTTCTTC. Residues: CASSSVKRHPYNEQFF.

The chain has TRBV10-1 and TRBJ2-3; 8 nucleotides match TRBD1. The V segment lost 3 bases and the J segment 0 bases; nucleotides outside the gene matches: 5. From germline, CDR1 is WNHNN and CDR2 SYGVQD (reference sequence). CDR3 length equals 16 residues. CDR3 coding DNA: TGCGCCAGCAGTGAATTCGACAGGGGAAGCACAGATACGCAGTATTTT. It specifies CASSEFDRGSTDTQYF.

In this sample, this clone turned up once. The rearrangement links TRBV6-6 to TRBJ1-1, with D perhaps TRBD1 (5 bases). V was clipped by 4 bases and J by 1 base, with 10 bases between them. The CDR3 spans 14 residues. Germline CDR1 MNHNY, CDR2 SVGAGI (reference sequence). The DNA for the CDR3 is TGTGCCAGCAGTTCGGGACCTGCGAACACTGAAGCTTTCTTT. It encodes CASSSGPANTEAFF.

The rearrangement joins TRBV18 to TRBJ2-5; D unclear. Germline V gene lookup returns CDR1 KGHSH and CDR2 LQKENI. CDR3 length equals 14 residues. V lost 3 bases and J 1 base, leaving 9 bases between the germline ends. Written as DNA, the CDR3 is TGTGCCAGCTCACCGGTGGAGAGCCAAGAGACCCAGTACTTC. This gives the protein CASSPVESQETQYF.

The chain employs TRBV2 and TRBJ2-7; 7 positions agree with TRBD1. Germline CDR1 and CDR2: SNHLY and FYNNEI. J was trimmed by 6 bases and V by 6 bases; bases with no gene match: 8. This CDR3 region has 13 residues. For the CDR3, the DNA is TGTGCCAGCAGCGTGGACAGGCCGGGCGAGCAGTACTTC. Residues: CASSVDRPGEQYF.

The genes are TRBV10-3 and TRBJ2-3; D may be TRBD2 (7 bases). Looked up from germline, CDR1 is ENHRY and CDR2 is SYGVKD. Trimming removed 5 bases at V and 3 bases at J, with 12 bases between. This CDR3 has 14 amino acids. CDR3 bases: TGTGCCATCAGTATGGGGGGGCTTACAGATACGCAGTATTTT. Encoded protein: CAISMGGLTDTQYF.

V and J are TRBV6-6 and TRBJ2-7; 7 bases align to TRBD1. The V segment lost 4 bases and the J segment 0 bases; nucleotides outside the gene matches: 3. CDR1 and CDR2 (germline): MNHNY, SVGAGI (reference sequence). The CDR3 totals 14 residues. Here the CDR3 DNA reads TGTGCCAGCAGTTCGGGACAGTTCTCCTACGAGCAGTACTTC. This gives the protein CASSSGQFSYEQYF.

The rearrangement links TRBV19 to TRBJ1-5, with D uncertain. Germline CDR1 reads LNHDA; CDR2 reads SQIVND (reference sequence). This CDR3 is built from 14 residues. Trimming took 6 bases from V and 3 from J, leaving 12 bases between them. This CDR3 is CASSRGSFNQPQHF. The CDR3 bases are TGTGCCAGTAGCCGCGGTTCCTTCAATCAGCCCCAGCATTTT.

CDR3 in amino acids: CASSTGTSGITGELFF. CDR3 sequence (DNA): TGCGCCAGCAGCACCGGGACTAGCGGGATCACCGGGGAGCTGTTTTTT. This rearrangement joins TRBV5-1 to TRBJ2-2, with 13 bases identical to TRBD2. The CDR3 covers 16 residues. The germline CDR1 and CDR2 sequences are SGHRS and YFSETQ. The trim removed 4 bases at V and 4 bases at J, leaving 4 bases unmatched.

The rearrangement links TRBV27 to TRBJ1-1; 10 positions agree with TRBD1. The CDR3 runs to 15 residues. The V and J ends lost 3 bases and 9 bases, in that order; junction bases with no gene match: 10. Looked up from germline, CDR1 is MNHEY and CDR2 is SMNVEV (reference sequence). The CDR3 sequence is CASSLTWGQGWKAFF. The CDR3 DNA follows: TGTGCCAGCAGTTTGACCTGGGGACAGGGGTGGAAAGCTTTCTTT.

V gene TRBV5-1 combines with J gene TRBJ2-1, with D possibly being TRBD2 (6 bases). With 0 bases removed from V and 4 bases from J, the gap between germline ends came to 11 bases. The CDR3 sequence is 15 residues long. Germline V CDR1 and CDR2: SGHRS, YFSETQ. CDR3 loop: CASSLDTRGYNEQFF. The CDR3 DNA sequence: TGCGCCAGCAGCTTGGACACCCGGGGGTACAATGAGCAGTTCTTC.